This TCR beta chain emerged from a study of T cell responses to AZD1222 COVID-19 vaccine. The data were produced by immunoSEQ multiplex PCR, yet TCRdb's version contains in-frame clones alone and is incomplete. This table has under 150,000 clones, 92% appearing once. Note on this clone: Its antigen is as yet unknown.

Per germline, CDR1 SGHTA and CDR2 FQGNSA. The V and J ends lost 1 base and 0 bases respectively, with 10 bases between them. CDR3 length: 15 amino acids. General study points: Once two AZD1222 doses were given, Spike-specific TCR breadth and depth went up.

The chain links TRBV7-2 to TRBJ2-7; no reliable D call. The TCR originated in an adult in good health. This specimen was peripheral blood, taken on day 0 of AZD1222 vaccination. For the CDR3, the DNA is TGTGCCAGCAGCTTAGAGGGAATGAGCTCCTACGAGCAGTACTTC. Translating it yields CASSLEGMSSYEQYF. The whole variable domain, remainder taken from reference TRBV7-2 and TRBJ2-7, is GAGVSQSPSNKVTEKGKDVELRCDPISGHTALYWYRQSLGQGLEFLIYFQGNSAPDKSGLPSDRFSAERTGGSVSTLTIQRTQQEDSAVYLCASSLEGMSSYEQYFGPGTRLTVT.